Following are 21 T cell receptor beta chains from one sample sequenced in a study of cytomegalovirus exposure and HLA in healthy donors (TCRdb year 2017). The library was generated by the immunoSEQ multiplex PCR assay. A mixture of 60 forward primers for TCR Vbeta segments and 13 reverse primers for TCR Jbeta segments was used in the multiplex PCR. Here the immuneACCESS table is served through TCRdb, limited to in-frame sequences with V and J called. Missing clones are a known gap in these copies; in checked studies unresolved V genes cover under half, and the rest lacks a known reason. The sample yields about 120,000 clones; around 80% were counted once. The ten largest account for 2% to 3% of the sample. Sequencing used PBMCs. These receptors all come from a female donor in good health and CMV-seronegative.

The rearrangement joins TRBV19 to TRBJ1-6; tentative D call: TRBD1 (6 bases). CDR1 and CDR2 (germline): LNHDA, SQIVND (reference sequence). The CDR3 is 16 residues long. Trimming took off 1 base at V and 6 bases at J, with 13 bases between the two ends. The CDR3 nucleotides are TGTGCCAGTAGTATAGTCAGGGGCCTCCTTAATTCACCCCTCCACTTT. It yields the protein CASSIVRGLLNSPLHF. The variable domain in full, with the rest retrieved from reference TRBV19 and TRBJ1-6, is DGGITQSPKYLFRKEGQNVTLSCEQNLNHDAMYWYRQDPGQGLRLIYYSQIVNDFQKGDIAEGYSVSREKKESFPLTVTSAQKNPTAFYLCASSIVRGLLNSPLHFGNGTRLTVT.

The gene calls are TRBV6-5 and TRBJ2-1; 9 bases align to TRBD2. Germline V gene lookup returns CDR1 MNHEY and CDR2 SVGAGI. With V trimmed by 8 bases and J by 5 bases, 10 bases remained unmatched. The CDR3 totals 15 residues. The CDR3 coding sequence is TGTGCCAGCCATGAGCGGGGGGCCACTGACAATGAGCAGTTCTTC. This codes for CASHERGATDNEQFF.

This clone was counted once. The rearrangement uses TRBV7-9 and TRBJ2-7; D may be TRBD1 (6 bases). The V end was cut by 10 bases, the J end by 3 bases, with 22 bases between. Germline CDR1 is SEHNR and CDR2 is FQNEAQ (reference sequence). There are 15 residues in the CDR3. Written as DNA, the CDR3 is TGTGCCACGCGGCAGGTTAGGGGGTCTAACTACGAGCAGTACTTC. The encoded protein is CATRQVRGSNYEQYF.

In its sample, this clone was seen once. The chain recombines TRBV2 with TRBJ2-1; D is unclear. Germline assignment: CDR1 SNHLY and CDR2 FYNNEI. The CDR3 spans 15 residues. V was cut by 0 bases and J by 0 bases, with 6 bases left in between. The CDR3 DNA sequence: TGTGCCAGCAGTGAAGCGCGTGGCTCCTACAATGAGCAGTTCTTC. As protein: CASSEARGSYNEQFF.

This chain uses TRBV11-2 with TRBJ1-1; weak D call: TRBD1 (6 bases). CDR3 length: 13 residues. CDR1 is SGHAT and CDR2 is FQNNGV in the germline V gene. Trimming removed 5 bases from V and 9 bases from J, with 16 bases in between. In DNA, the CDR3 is TGTGCCAGCAGCCCAGGGGTTTCAGGGAAAGCTTTCTTT. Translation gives CASSPGVSGKAFF.

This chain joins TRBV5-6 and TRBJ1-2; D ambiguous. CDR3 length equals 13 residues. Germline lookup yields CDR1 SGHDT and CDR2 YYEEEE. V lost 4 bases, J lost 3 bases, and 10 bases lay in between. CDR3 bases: TGTGCCAGCAGCGCCACGACACACTATGGCTACACCTTC. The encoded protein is CASSATTHYGYTF.

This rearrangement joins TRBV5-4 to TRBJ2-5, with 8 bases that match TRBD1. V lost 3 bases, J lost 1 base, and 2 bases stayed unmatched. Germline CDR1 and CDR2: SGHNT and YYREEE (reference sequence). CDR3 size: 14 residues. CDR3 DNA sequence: TGTGCCAGCAGCTCGACAGGGGCCCAAGAGACCCAGTACTTC. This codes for CASSSTGAQETQYF.

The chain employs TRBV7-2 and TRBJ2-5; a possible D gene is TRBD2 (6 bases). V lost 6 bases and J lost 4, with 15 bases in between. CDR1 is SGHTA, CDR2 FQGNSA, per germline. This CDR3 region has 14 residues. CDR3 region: CASSRAAGVETQYF. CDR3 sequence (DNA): TGTGCCAGCAGTCGGGCAGCGGGCGTAGAGACCCAGTACTTC.

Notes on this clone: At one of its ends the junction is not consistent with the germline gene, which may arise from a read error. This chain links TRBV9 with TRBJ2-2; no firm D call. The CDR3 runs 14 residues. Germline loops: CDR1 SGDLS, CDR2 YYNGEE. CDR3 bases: TGTGCTAGCAGCGTCGGGTCCATCACCGGGGAGCTGTTTTTT. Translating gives CASSVGSITGELFF.

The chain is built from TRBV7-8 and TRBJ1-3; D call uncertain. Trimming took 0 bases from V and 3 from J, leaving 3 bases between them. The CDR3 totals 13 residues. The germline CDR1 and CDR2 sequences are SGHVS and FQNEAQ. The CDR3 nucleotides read TGTGCCAGCAGCTTAGCTCTTGGAAACACCATATATTTT. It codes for CASSLALGNTIYF. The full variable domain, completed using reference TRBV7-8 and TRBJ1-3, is GAGVSQSPRYKVAKRGQDVALRCDPISGHVSLFWYQQALGQGPEFLTYFQNEAQLDKSGLPSDRFFAERPEGSVSTLKIQRTQQEDSAVYLCASSLALGNTIYFGEGSWLTVV.

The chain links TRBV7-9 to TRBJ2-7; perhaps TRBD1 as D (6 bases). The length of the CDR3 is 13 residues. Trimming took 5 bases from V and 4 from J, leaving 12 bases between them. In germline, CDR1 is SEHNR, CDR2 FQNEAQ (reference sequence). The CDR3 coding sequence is TGTGCCAGCAGCGAAGGACAGCGGTACGAGCAGTACTTC. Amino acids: CASSEGQRYEQYF. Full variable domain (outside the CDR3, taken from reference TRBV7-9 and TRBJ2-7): DTGVSQNPRHKITKRGQNVTFRCDPISEHNRLYWYRQTLGQGPEFLTYFQNEAQLEKSRLLSDRFSAERPKGSFSTLEIQRTEQGDSAMYLCASSEGQRYEQYFGPGTRLTVT.

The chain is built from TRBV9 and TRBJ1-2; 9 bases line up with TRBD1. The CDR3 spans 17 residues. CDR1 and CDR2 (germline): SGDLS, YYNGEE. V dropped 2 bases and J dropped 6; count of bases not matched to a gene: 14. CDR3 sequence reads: CASSVGTFGTGLDGYTF. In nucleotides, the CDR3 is TGTGCCAGCAGCGTTGGAACCTTCGGGACAGGGTTGGATGGCTACACCTTC.

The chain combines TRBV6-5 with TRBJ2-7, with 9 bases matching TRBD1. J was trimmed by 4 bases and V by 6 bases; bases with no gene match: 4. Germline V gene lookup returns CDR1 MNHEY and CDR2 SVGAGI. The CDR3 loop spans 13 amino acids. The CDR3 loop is CASRRDRVYEQYF. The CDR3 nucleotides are TGTGCCAGCAGGCGGGACAGGGTTTACGAGCAGTACTTC.

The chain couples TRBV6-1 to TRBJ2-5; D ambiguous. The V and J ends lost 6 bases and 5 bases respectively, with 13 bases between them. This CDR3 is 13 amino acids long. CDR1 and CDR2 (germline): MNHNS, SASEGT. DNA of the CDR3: TGTGCCAGCAGCGCCTCCCTGGCCGAGACCCAGTACTTC. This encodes CASSASLAETQYF.

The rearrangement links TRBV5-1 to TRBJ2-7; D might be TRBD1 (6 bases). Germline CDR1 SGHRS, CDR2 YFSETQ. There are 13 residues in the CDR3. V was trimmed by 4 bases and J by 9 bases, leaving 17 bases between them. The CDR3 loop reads CASSLEQGVAQYF. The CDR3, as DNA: TGCGCCAGCAGCCTGGAACAGGGAGTAGCGCAGTACTTC.

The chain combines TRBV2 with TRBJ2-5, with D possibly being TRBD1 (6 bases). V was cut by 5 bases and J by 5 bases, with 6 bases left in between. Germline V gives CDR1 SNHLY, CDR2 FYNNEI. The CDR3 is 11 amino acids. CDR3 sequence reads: CASSRGETQYF. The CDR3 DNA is TGTGCCAGCAGTAGGGGGGAGACCCAGTACTTC.

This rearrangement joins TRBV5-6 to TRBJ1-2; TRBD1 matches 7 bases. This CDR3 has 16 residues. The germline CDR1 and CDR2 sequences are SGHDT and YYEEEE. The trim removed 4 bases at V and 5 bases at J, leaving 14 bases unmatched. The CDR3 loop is CASSPQGGPAFYGYTF. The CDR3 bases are TGTGCCAGCAGCCCCCAGGGGGGCCCGGCGTTTTATGGCTACACCTTC.

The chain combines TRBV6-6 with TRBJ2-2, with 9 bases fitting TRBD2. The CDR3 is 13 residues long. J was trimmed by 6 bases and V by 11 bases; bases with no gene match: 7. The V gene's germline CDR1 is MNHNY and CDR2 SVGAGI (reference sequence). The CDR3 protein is CASAGTSPGELFF. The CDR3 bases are TGTGCCTCAGCCGGGACTAGCCCCGGGGAGCTGTTTTTT.

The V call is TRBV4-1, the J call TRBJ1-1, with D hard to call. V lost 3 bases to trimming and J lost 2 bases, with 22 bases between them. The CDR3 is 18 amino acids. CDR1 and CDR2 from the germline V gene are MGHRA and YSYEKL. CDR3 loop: CASSHGLIKKGGNTEAFF. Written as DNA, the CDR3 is TGCGCCAGCAGCCATGGTTTGATAAAAAAGGGAGGTAACACTGAAGCTTTCTTT.

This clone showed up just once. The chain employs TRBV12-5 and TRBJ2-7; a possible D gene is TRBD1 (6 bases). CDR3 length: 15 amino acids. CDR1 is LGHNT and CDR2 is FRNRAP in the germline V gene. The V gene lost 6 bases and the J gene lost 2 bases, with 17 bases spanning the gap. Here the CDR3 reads CASGSTRDIPYEQYF. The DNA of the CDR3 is TGTGCTAGTGGGAGCACTCGGGACATTCCCTACGAGCAGTACTTC.

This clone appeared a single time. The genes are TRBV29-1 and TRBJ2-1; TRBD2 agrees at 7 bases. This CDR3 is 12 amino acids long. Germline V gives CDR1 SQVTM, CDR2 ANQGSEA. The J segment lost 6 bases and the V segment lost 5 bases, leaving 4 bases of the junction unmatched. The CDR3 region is CSVTLASNEQFF. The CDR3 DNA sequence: TGCAGCGTTACACTAGCGAGCAATGAGCAGTTCTTC.